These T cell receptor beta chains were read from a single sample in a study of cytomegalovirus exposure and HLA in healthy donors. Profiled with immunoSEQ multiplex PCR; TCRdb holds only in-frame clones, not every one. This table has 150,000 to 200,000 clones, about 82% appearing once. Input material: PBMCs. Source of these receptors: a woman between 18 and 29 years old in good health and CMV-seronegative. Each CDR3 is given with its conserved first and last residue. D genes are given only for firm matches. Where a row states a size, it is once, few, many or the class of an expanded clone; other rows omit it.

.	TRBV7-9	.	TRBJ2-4	CASSLGRIQYF	TGTGCCAGCAGCTTAGGTCGCATTCAGTACTTC
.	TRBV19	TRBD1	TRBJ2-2	CASSDREITGELFF	TGTGCCAGTAGTGACAGGGAAATAACCGGGGAGCTGTTTTTT
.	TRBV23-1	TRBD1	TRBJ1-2	CASSQGRQGANYGYTF	TGCGCCAGCAGTCAAGGGAGACAGGGAGCTAACTATGGCTACACCTTC
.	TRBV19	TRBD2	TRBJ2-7	CASSFRTSGSYEQYF	TGTGCCAGTAGTTTTCGGACTAGCGGGAGCTACGAGCAGTACTTC
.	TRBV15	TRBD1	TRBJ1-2	CATSKTGSRGYTF	TGTGCCACCAGCAAGACAGGGTCGCGTGGCTACACCTTC
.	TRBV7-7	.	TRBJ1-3	CASSSSSGNTIYF	TGTGCCAGCAGCTCCAGCTCTGGAAACACCATATATTTT
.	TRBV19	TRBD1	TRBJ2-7	CASSNHRGSYEQYF	TGTGCCAGTAGTAACCACAGGGGGTCCTACGAGCAGTACTTC
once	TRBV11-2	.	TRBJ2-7	CASSDLGRTSYEQYF	TGTGCCAGCAGCGATCTCGGGAGAACCTCCTACGAGCAGTACTTC
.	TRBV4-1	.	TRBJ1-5	CASSQEKMAGSNQPQHF	TGCGCCAGCAGCCAAGAGAAAATGGCAGGAAGCAATCAGCCCCAGCATTTT
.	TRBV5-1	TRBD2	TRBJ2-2	CASSVRDYSTGELFF	TGCGCCAGCAGCGTCCGGGACTACAGCACCGGGGAGCTGTTTTTT
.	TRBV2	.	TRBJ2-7	CATVGLNYEQYF	TGTGCCACGGTGGGGCTAAACTACGAGCAGTACTTC
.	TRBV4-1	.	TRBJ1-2	CASSQVQGATNYGYTF	TGCGCCAGCAGCCAAGTTCAGGGCGCCACTAACTATGGCTACACCTTC
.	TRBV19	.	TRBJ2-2	CASSIIGELFF	TGTGCCAGTAGTATTATCGGGGAGCTGTTTTTT
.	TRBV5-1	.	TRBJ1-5	CASSLAPGSPNQPQHF	TGCGCCAGCAGCTTGGCACCAGGGTCCCCTAATCAGCCCCAGCATTTT
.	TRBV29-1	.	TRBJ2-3	CSVESSSVWDTQYF	TGCAGCGTTGAGTCCTCTAGCGTTTGGGATACGCAGTATTTT
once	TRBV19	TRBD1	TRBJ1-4	CASSQTGSNEKLFF	TGTGCCAGTAGCCAGACAGGGAGTAATGAAAAACTGTTTTTT
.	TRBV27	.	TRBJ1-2	CASSLSTDRYGYTF	TGTGCCAGCAGTTTAAGCACAGACCGTTATGGCTACACCTTC
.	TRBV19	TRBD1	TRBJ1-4	CASSGGDRGSEKLFF	TGTGCCAGTAGTGGAGGGGACAGGGGTAGTGAAAAACTGTTTTTT
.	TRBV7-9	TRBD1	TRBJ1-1	CATLGQGAWISTEAFF	TGTGCCACCTTGGGGCAGGGGGCTTGGATTAGTACTGAAGCTTTCTTT
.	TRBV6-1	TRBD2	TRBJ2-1	CASSPGLGSYNEQFF	TGTGCCAGCAGCCCGGGACTAGGCTCCTACAATGAGCAGTTCTTC
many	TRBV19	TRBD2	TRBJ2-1	CASSTYSGGAYNEQFF	TGTGCCAGTAGTACGTATAGCGGGGGGGCCTACAATGAGCAGTTCTTC
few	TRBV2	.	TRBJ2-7	CASSLSYEQYF	TGTGCCAGCAGCCTCTCCTACGAGCAGTACTTC
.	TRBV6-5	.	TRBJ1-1	CATARDTEAFF	TGTGCCACAGCGCGGGACACTGAAGCTTTCTTT
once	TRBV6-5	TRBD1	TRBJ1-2	CASSGADRGYGYTF	TGTGCCAGCAGTGGAGCGGACAGGGGCTATGGCTACACCTTC
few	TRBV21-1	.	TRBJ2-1	CASRLGTSGRDSSYNEQFF	TGTGCCAGCAGACTCGGGACTAGCGGGAGGGATAGCTCCTACAATGAGCAGTTCTTC
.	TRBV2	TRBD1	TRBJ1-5	CASSENPGQGGGPQHF	TGTGCCAGCAGTGAAAACCCCGGACAGGGAGGTGGCCCCCAGCATTTT
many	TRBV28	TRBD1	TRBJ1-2	CASSYDRVIGYTF	TGTGCCAGCAGTTATGACAGGGTGATTGGCTACACCTTC
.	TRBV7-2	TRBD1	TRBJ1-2	CASSLGQYGYTF	TGTGCCAGCAGCCTGGGACAGTATGGCTACACCTTC
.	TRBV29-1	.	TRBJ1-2	CSVEIPRGRPHYGYTF	TGCAGCGTTGAAATACCACGGGGGAGACCCCACTATGGCTACACCTTC
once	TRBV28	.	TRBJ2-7	CASSSDRGIYEQYF	TGTGCCAGCAGTTCGGACAGAGGAATCTACGAGCAGTACTTC
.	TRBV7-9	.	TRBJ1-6	CASSPRSSGNSPLHF	TGTGCCAGCAGCCCACGGTCCTCGGGGAATTCACCCCTCCACTTT
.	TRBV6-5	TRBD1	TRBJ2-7	CASSYRDRVDEQYF	TGTGCCAGCAGCTATCGGGACAGGGTGGACGAGCAGTACTTC
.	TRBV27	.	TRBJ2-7	CASSLSSSPGEQYF	TGTGCCAGCAGTTTATCGTCCTCGCCGGGGGAGCAGTACTTC
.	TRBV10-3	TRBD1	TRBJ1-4	CAISESTGINEKLFF	TGTGCCATCAGTGAGTCGACAGGGATTAATGAAAAACTGTTTTTT
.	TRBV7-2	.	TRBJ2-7	CASSPFSYEQYF	TGTGCCAGCAGCCCTTTCTCCTACGAGCAGTACTTC
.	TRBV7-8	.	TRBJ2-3	CASSFVYTDTQYF	TGTGCCAGCAGCTTCGTCTACACAGATACGCAGTATTTT
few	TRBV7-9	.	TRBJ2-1	CASSLAETVNNEQFF	TGTGCCAGCAGCTTAGCTGAGACAGTTAACAATGAGCAGTTCTTC
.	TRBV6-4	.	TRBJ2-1	CASSDKASGAEQFF	TGTGCCAGCAGTGATAAGGCGTCGGGAGCGGAGCAGTTCTTC
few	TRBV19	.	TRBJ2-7	CASGGGNEQYF	TGTGCCAGTGGTGGGGGCAACGAGCAGTACTTC
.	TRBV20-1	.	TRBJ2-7	CSAQGHEQYF	TGCAGTGCGCAGGGGCACGAGCAGTACTTC
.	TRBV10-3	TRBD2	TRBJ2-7	CAISGTGTSGSYEQYF	TGTGCCATCAGTGGCACCGGGACTAGCGGCTCCTACGAGCAGTACTTC
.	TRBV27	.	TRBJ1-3	CASSLSRAAGNTIYF	TGTGCCAGCAGTTTATCGAGGGCAGCTGGAAACACCATATATTTT
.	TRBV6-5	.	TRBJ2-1	CASIKRGGAYNEQFF	TGTGCCAGCATCAAGAGGGGGGGGGCCTACAATGAGCAGTTCTTC
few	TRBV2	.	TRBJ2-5	CASSFDSAETQYF	TGTGCCAGCAGTTTCGACAGTGCAGAGACCCAGTACTTC
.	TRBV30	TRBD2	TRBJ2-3	CAWSVAGGTDTQYF	TGTGCCTGGAGTGTTGCGGGGGGCACAGATACGCAGTATTTT